This TCR beta chain was sequenced during a study of neoadjuvant anti-PD-1 for oral cavity cancer. Germline values: CDR1 LGHNT, CDR2 FRNRAP. The V segment lost 1 base and the J segment 2 bases; nucleotides outside the gene matches: 0. The CDR3 is 15 amino acids. Stage II-IVA oral cavity squamous cell carcinoma was new and untreated by systemic or radiation therapy. This clone has a handful of counts. Sequencing was performed with immunoSEQ multiplex PCR; in TCRdb, only in-frame clones are kept and a portion is missing. This table has about 14,000 clones, about 70% appearing once. The sample consisted of PBMCs, taken before nivolumab (anti-PD-1) treatment. The chain links TRBV12-5 to TRBJ1-5; 9 positions agree with TRBD1. The receptor's source is a person aged 35 to 85 with oral cavity squamous cell carcinoma. The CDR3: CASGLGTGGNQPQHF. Here the CDR3 DNA reads TGTGCTAGTGGTTTGGGGACAGGGGGCAATCAGCCCCAGCATTTT.